This T cell receptor (beta chain) was profiled in a study of identical twins' blood T cells. Study findings and constraints: Even for out-of-frame TCRbeta, twins reportedly shared V gene usage much more than unrelated donors.

The germline V gene encodes CDR1 DFQATT and CDR2 SNEGSKA (reference sequence). The CDR3 runs to 15 residues. The ends were cut back, 0 bases at V and 1 base at J, with 12 bases in the middle. About this clonotype itself: Its target is not known.

One entry per CDR3 protein results from TCRdb running MiXCR on the 5' RACE reads. The sample contains roughly 340,000 distinct CDR3 sequences, over 25% of which appear only once. The donors were healthy female monozygous twins, three pairs in total. Source material: PBMCs. The gene calls are TRBV20-1 and TRBJ2-5; no definite D call. This clonotype originated in a woman between 18 and 50 years old in good health. The chain's CDR3 is CSARDRRGFQETQYF. The CDR3 bases are TGCAGTGCTAGAGATAGGCGAGGATTCCAAGAGACCCAGTACTTC.